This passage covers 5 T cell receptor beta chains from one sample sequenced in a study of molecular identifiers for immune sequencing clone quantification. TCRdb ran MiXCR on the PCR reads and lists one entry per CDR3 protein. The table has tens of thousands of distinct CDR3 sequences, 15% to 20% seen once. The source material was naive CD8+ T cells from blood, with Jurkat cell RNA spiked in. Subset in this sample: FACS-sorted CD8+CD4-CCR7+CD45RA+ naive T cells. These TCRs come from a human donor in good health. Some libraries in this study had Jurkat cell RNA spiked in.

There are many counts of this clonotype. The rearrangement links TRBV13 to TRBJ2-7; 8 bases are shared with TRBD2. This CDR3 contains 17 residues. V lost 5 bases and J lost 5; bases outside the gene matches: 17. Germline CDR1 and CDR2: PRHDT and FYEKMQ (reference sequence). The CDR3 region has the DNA TGTGCCAGCAGCCCCAAATCGAGCGGGAGTAAGGGTAACGAGCAGTACTTC. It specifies CASSPKSSGSKGNEQYF.

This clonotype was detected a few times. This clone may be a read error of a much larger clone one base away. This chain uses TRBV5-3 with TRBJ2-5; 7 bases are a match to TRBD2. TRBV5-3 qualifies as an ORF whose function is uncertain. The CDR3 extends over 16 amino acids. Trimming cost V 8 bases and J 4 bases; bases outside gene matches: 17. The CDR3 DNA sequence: TGTGCCAGCAGCCCTTGGAGGAACAGCGGGGTAGAGACCCAGTACTTC. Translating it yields CASSPWRNSGVETQYF.

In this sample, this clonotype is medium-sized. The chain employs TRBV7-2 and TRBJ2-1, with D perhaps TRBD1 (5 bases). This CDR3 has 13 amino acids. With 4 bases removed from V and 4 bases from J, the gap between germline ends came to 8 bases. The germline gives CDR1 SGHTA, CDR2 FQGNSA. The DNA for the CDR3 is TGTGCCAGCAGCTCCGACAGTTACAATGAGCAGTTCTTC. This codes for CASSSDSYNEQFF.

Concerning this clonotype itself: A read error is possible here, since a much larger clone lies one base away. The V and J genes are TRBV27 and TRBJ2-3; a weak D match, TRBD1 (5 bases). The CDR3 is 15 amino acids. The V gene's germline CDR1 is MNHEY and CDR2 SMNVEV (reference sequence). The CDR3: CACSLGLRGTDTQYF. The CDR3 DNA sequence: TGTGCCTGCAGTTTAGGTCTCAGGGGCACAGATACGCAGTATTTT.

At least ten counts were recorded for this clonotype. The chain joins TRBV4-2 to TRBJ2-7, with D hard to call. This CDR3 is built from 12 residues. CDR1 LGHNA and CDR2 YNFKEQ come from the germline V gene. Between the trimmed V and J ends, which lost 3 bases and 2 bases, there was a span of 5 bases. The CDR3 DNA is TGTGCCAGCAGCCAGTCCCCCTACGAGCAGTACTTC. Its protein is CASSQSPYEQYF.